The 8 T cell receptor beta chains below were found in one sample sequenced in a study of PD-L1 blockade in urothelial cancer. Generated by immunoSEQ multiplex PCR, the TCRdb table keeps only in-frame clones and is missing some. The table lists tens of thousands of clones, around 80% of them singletons. Material: PBMCs, obtained around atezolizumab (anti-PD-L1) treatment. The receptor set was obtained from a man aged 65 to 85 with urothelial cancer.

The rearrangement links TRBV4-3 to TRBJ2-7; 7 nucleotides align to TRBD2. Germline loops: CDR1 LGHNA, CDR2 YSLEER. V gave up 4 bases and J gave up 6 bases; unmatched junction bases: 12. CDR3 length: 15 amino acids. CDR3 protein: CASSPWGGGGAEQYF. CDR3 sequence (DNA): TGCGCCAGCAGCCCTTGGGGCGGGGGAGGGGCCGAGCAGTACTTC.

The chain carries TRBV7-9 and TRBJ1-1; D ambiguous. The germline V and J ends were trimmed by 4 bases and 3 bases, with 9 bases remaining between them. Germline assignment: CDR1 SEHNR and CDR2 FQNEAQ (reference sequence). The CDR3 loop spans 13 amino acids. The CDR3 DNA sequence: TGTGCCAGCAGCTCGGAGGGCTACACTGAAGCTTTCTTT. Protein sequence: CASSSEGYTEAFF.

J is TRBJ1-2 and V is TRBV19; TRBD1 agrees at 8 bases. The trim removed 9 bases at V and 8 bases at J, leaving 20 bases unmatched. Germline values: CDR1 LNHDA, CDR2 SQIVND (reference sequence). The CDR3 length is 16 residues. This CDR3 is CASRHGQGKGNQGYTF. As DNA, the CDR3 is TGTGCCAGCCGACATGGACAGGGAAAGGGGAATCAGGGCTACACCTTC.

The rearrangement joins TRBV5-4 to TRBJ2-3; 9 bases match TRBD2. The germline V gene encodes CDR1 SGHNT and CDR2 YYREEE (reference sequence). The CDR3 has 16 amino acids. Trimming took 0 bases from V and 3 from J; bases not matched to a gene: 5. CDR3 DNA: TGTGCCAGCAGCTTGGGCGGGAGGGTGGGGACAGATACGCAGTATTTT. Amino acid sequence: CASSLGGRVGTDTQYF.

The gene calls are TRBV25-1 and TRBJ2-5; 8 bases are a match to TRBD1. This CDR3 comprises 14 residues. From germline, CDR1 is MGHDK and CDR2 SYGVNS. J gave up 1 base and V 8 bases, and 6 bases lay outside the gene matches. CDR3 region: CASSQGQAQETQYF. The CDR3 coding sequence is TGTGCCAGCTCCCAGGGACAGGCCCAAGAGACCCAGTACTTC. The full variable domain, rest sourced from reference TRBV25-1 and TRBJ2-5, is EADIYQTPRYLVIGTGKKITLECSQTMGHDKMYWYQQDPGMELHLIHYSYGVNSTEKGDLSSESTVSRIRTEHFPLTLESARPSHTSQYLCASSQGQAQETQYFGPGTRLLVL.

This clone was seen once. The chain joins TRBV5-1 to TRBJ2-5, with D maybe TRBD1 (6 bases). Trimming shortened V by 4 bases and J by 2 bases, and 15 bases separated the two germline ends. CDR3 length equals 15 residues. Germline-derived CDR1 and CDR2 are SGHRS and YFSETQ. CDR3 residues: CASSTLTGQQETQYF. The CDR3 DNA is TGCGCCAGCAGCACCTTGACAGGCCAACAAGAGACCCAGTACTTC.

This chain joins TRBV5-4 and TRBJ1-1; 8 bases are shared with TRBD1. The V and J ends lost 1 base and 4 bases, in that order; junction bases with no gene match: 3. Germline V gene lookup returns CDR1 SGHNT and CDR2 YYREEE (reference sequence). The CDR3 sequence is 14 residues long. In DNA form, the CDR3 reads TGTGCCAGCAGCTTGCCCACAGGGGGCACTGAAGCTTTCTTT. Translation: CASSLPTGGTEAFF.

This clone came up a few times. The chain has TRBV5-5 and TRBJ2-7; 8 positions agree with TRBD2. There are 15 residues in the CDR3. Germline assignment: CDR1 SGHKS and CDR2 YYEKEE (reference sequence). J gave up 3 bases and V 0 bases, and 5 bases lay outside the gene matches. CDR3 sequence (DNA): TGTGCCAGCAGCTTGGCCGATCGGGAGGGCTACGAGCAGTACTTC. The encoded protein is CASSLADREGYEQYF.